Following are 11 T cell receptor beta chains from one sample sequenced in a study of blood T cells in healthy people across ages. Alongside a J-beta primer mix, a sample-barcoded 5' primer served in a second PCR lasting 7 to 11 cycles. TCRdb called the 5' RACE reads again in MiXCR, with one record for every CDR3 protein. The sample contains more than 1,400,000 distinct CDR3 sequences, roughly 40% of which appear only once. Input material: blood. These receptors originate from a woman aged 18 to 35 in good health.

J is TRBJ2-7 and V is TRBV28; 10 bases are a match to TRBD2. V was pared by 3 bases and J by 0 bases, with 8 bases of the junction left unmatched. CDR1 MDHEN and CDR2 SYDVKM come from the germline V gene. This CDR3 contains 17 residues. The CDR3 region has the DNA TGTGCCAGCAGTTTGGGGAGCGGGGGGGGACTCTCCTACGAGCAGTACTTC. Translated, it gives CASSLGSGGGLSYEQYF. The whole variable domain, remainder taken from reference TRBV28 and TRBJ2-7, is DVKVTQSSRYLVKRTGEKVFLECVQDMDHENMFWYRQDPGLGLRLIYFSYDVKMKEKGDIPEGYSVSREKKERFSLILESASTNQTSMYLCASSLGSGGGLSYEQYFGPGTRLTVT.

The chain joins TRBV2 to TRBJ1-5; D is possibly TRBD1 (6 bases). The CDR3 runs 13 residues. CDR1 SNHLY and CDR2 FYNNEI come from the germline V gene. Deletions cut 7 bases from V and 4 bases from J, with 11 bases between. CDR3 DNA: TGTGCCAGCACGAGGACAGCGAATCAGCCCCAGCATTTT. This codes for CASTRTANQPQHF.

The genes are TRBV20-1 and TRBJ2-7; possible D gene TRBD2, 5 bases. In germline, CDR1 is DFQATT, CDR2 SNEGSKA (reference sequence). The CDR3 sequence is 12 residues long. The ends were cut back, 7 bases at V and 5 bases at J, with 15 bases in the middle. CDR3 region: CSVGGSVDEQYF. DNA of the CDR3: TGCAGTGTGGGTGGGAGCGTCGACGAGCAGTACTTC.

This clonotype came up a few times. V usage is TRBV5-1 and J usage is TRBJ2-7; 10 bases map to TRBD2. Trimming removed 0 bases from V and 3 bases from J; junction bases left unmatched: 3. Germline V lookup: CDR1 SGHRS, CDR2 YFSETQ. This CDR3 spans 15 amino acids. The chain's CDR3 is CASSLEWTSGYEQYF. The CDR3 nucleotides read TGCGCCAGCAGCTTGGAATGGACTAGCGGCTACGAGCAGTACTTC.

A note on this clonotype: Sequence at one end of the junction differs from germline and may be a read error. The chain combines TRBV6-1 with TRBJ1-1; a weak D match, TRBD1 (5 bases). CDR1 and CDR2 (germline): MNHNS, SASEGT. The CDR3 spans 13 residues. The CDR3 DNA reads TGTGCCACGGGGGAAAGGGTAGGCACTGGAGCTTTCTTT. Translation gives CATGERVGTGAFF.

This clonotype was seen more than once but under ten times. The chain employs TRBV20-1 and TRBJ1-2; TRBD1 agrees at 8 bases. V was clipped by 5 bases and J by 7 bases; unmatched bases: 9. This CDR3 contains 13 residues. The germline CDR1 and CDR2 sequences are DFQATT and SNEGSKA (reference sequence). The CDR3 DNA is TGCAGTGCTGATCTCACAGGGGGTGGTGGCTACACCTTC. This gives the protein CSADLTGGGGYTF.

The table lists this clonotype with a few counts. The V call is TRBV11-2, the J call TRBJ2-1; tentative D call: TRBD2 (6 bases). Germline V CDR1 and CDR2: SGHAT, FQNNGV. Trimming left V 4 bases short and J 1 base short, with 14 bases between. The CDR3 covers 16 residues. As DNA, the CDR3 is TGTGCCAGCAGCTCATATGGGGACTTATCCTACAATGAGCAGTTCTTC. Amino acid sequence: CASSSYGDLSYNEQFF. Based on the CDR3 plus reference TRBV11-2 and TRBJ2-1, the full variable domain is EAGVAQSPRYKIIEKRQSVAFWCNPISGHATLYWYQQILGQGPKLLIQFQNNGVVDDSQLPKDRFSAERLKGVDSTLKIQPAKLEDSAVYLCASSSYGDLSYNEQFFGPGTRLTVL.

This clonotype was observed a single time. The junction departs from the called germline gene at one end, perhaps through a read error. This chain joins TRBV2 and TRBJ2-5; 11 bases match TRBD2. Germline lookup yields CDR1 SNHLY and CDR2 FYNNEI. This CDR3 contains 15 residues. CDR3 amino acids: CATEISGRAQETRYF. DNA of the CDR3: TGTGCCACGGAAATTAGCGGGAGGGCCCAAGAGACCCGGTACTTC.

The chain is built from TRBV2 and TRBJ2-4, with TRBD1 as a possible D gene (7 bases). The J call is in doubt because the DNA end fits TRBJ2-7 better. Germline assignment: CDR1 SNHLY and CDR2 FYNNEI. This CDR3 comprises 16 residues. In DNA form, the CDR3 reads TGTGCCAGCAGGGGAGACCTCAGGGGGGTGGCGTACGAGCAGTACTTC. Translation gives CASRGDLRGVAYEQYF.

There are a few counts of this clonotype. The V gene is TRBV20-1, the J gene TRBJ2-1; 13 nucleotides agree with TRBD2. V lost 2 bases to trimming and J lost 2 bases; unmatched junction nucleotides: 6. Germline-derived CDR1 and CDR2 are DFQATT and SNEGSKA (reference sequence). CDR3 length equals 17 residues. For the CDR3, the DNA is TGCAGTGCTAGATCGGGACTAGCGGGGATCCCCTACAATGAGCAGTTCTTC. Amino acids: CSARSGLAGIPYNEQFF.

The rearrangement links TRBV4-1 to TRBJ2-1; D is possibly TRBD1 or TRBD2 (5 bases each). V was clipped by 4 bases and J by 4 bases, with 14 bases between them. The CDR3 covers 15 residues. Germline assignment: CDR1 MGHRA and CDR2 YSYEKL. For the CDR3, the DNA is TGCGCCAGCAGCCGATTTGCCTGGGGGTACAATGAGCAGTTCTTC. This encodes CASSRFAWGYNEQFF.